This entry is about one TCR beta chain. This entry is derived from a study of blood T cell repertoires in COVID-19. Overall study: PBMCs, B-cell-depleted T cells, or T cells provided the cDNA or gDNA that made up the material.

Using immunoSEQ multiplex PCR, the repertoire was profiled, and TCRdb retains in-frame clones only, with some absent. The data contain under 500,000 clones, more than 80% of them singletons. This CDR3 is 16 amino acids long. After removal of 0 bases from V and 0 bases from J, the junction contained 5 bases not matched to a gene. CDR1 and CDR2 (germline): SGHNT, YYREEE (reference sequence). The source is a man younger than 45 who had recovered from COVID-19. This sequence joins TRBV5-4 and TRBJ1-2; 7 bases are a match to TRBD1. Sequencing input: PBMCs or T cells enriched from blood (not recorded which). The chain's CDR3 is CASSLVIGTANYGYTF. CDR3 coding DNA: TGTGCCAGCAGCTTGGTTATCGGGACAGCTAACTATGGCTACACCTTC.